This TCR beta chain was found in a study of T-cell reconstitution after alpha-beta-depleted transplantation in children (TCRdb year 2016). Study-wide context: The study quantitatively tracked T-cell immune reconstitution after TCRalphabeta/CD19-depleted allogeneic hematopoietic cell transplantation in children using TCR repertoire profiling. What the authors observed across the whole study: Hyperexpanded clone frequencies declined over subsequent months; after one year, T-cell counts and TCRbeta diversity were mostly attributed to newly produced T cells. The apparently early alphabetaT-cell count recovery about two months after transplant was reportedly dependent on only several hundred rapidly expanded clones derived from non-depleted graft cells. In some patients, the high TCRbeta diversity seen at day 60 was put down to recipient T cells and intrathymic progenitors that had survived conditioning.

This sample's treatment or condition label indicates: allogeneic hematopoietic cell transplantation with graft depleted of TCRalphabeta T cells and CD19 B cells. TCRalphabeta/CD19-depleted allogeneic hematopoietic cell grafts were given to the transplant recipients, all of whom were children. About this clonotype itself: The specificity of this receptor is unknown. Base-call qualities are not available, and no considerably larger clone is one nucleotide away.

The method behind the library was PCR. The reads were generated on an Illumina HiSeq 2500. To normalize quantification of the TCRbeta repertoire, the TCR libraries were built with molecular barcoding that relied on unique molecular identifiers. The raw public data were reprocessed by TCRdb itself: fastp quality trimming at Q25, MiXCR clonotype calling, in-frame beta chains only. Each entry is one CDR3 protein sequence, shown with its most common DNA and genes. The sample includes 100,000 or so distinct CDR3 sequences, with under 9% observed a single time. About 16% of the sample lies in the top ten. Measured from the cysteine to the phenylalanine, the CDR3 is 13 residues long. The entry retains the CDR3 DNA only, 39 bases that are in frame from base 1. V drops 6 bases and J drops 7 bases, leaving 12 bases in between.

This receptor was obtained from a boy aged 2-15 years with acute lymphoblastic leukemia, due to receive a stem cell transplant. Recombination connected TRBV12-3 or TRBV12-4 to TRBJ2-2; TRBD2 is a possible D gene, resting on 5 matching bases. Sequences were derived from PBMCs, sampled before TCRalphabeta/CD19-depleted stem cell transplant. The CDR3 corresponds to CASRRTWDGELFF. The DNA sequence is as follows: TGTGCCAGCAGGCGGACTTGGGACGGGGAGCTGTTTTTT.